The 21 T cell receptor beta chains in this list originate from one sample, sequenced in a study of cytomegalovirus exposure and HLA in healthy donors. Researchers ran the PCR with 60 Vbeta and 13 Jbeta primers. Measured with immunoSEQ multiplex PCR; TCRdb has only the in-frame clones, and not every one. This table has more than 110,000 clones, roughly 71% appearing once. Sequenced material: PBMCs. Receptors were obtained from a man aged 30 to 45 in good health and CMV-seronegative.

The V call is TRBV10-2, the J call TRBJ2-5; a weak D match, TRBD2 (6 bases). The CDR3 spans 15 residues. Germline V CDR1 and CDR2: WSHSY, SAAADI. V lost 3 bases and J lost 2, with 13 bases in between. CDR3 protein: CASSDDVGGQETQYF. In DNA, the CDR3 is TGCGCCAGCAGTGACGATGTCGGGGGTCAAGAGACCCAGTACTTC.

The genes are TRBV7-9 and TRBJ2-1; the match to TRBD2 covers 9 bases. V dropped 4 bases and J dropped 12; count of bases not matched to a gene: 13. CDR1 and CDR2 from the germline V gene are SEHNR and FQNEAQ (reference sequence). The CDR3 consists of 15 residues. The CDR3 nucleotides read TGTGCCAGCAGCTCACCTAGCGGGGAGGCTACGGGGCAGTTCTTC. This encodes CASSSPSGEATGQFF.

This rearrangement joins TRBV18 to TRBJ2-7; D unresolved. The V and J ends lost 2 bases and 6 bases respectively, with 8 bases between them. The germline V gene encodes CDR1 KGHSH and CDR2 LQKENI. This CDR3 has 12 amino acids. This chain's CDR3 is CASSPNSGEQYF. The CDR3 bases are TGTGCCAGCTCACCAAATAGTGGCGAGCAGTACTTC.

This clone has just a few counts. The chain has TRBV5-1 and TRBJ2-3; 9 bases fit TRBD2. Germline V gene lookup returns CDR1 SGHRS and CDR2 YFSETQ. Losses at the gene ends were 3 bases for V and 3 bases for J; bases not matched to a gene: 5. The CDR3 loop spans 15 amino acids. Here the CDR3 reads CASSSGSGGTDTQYF. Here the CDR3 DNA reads TGCGCCAGCAGCTCGGGTAGCGGGGGAACAGATACGCAGTATTTT. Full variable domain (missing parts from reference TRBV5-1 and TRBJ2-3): KAGVTQTPRYLIKTRGQQVTLSCSPISGHRSVSWYQQTPGQGLQFLFEYFSETQRNKGNFPGRFSGRQFSNSRSEMNVSTLELGDSALYLCASSSGSGGTDTQYFGPGTRLTVL.

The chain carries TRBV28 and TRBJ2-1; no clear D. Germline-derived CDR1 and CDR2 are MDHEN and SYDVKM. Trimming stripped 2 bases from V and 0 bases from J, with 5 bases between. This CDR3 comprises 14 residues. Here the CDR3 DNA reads TGTGCCAGCAGTTTACTTAGCTCCTACAATGAGCAGTTCTTC. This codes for CASSLLSSYNEQFF.

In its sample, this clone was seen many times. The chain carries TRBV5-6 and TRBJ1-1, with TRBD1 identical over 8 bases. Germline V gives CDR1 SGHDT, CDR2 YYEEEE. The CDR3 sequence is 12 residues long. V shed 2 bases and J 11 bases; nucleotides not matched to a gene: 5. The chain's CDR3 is CASSFPQGAAFF. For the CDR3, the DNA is TGTGCCAGCAGCTTTCCTCAGGGGGCCGCTTTCTTT.

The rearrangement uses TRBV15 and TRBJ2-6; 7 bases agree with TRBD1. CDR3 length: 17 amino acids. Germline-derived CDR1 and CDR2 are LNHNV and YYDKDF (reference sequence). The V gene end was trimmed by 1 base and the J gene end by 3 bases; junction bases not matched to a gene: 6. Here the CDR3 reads CATSRVGRGSGANVLTF. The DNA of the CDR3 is TGTGCCACCAGCAGAGTTGGCAGGGGGAGTGGGGCCAACGTCCTGACTTTC. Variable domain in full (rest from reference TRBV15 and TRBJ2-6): DAMVIQNPRYQVTQFGKPVTLSCSQTLNHNVMYWYQQKSSQAPKLLFHYYDKDFNNEADTPDNFQSRRPNTSFCFLDIRSPGLGDTAMYLCATSRVGRGSGANVLTFGAGSRLTVL.

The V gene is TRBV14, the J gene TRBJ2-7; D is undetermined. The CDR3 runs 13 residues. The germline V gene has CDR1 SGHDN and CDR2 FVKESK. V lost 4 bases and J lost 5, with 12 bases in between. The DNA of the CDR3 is TGTGCCAGCAGCCGATTGCTGGCAAACGAGCAGTACTTC. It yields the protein CASSRLLANEQYF. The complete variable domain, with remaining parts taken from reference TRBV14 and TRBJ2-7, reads EAGVTQFPSHSVIEKGQTVTLRCDPISGHDNLYWYRRVMGKEIKFLLHFVKESKQDESGMPNNRFLAERTGGTYSTLKVQPAELEDSGVYFCASSRLLANEQYFGPGTRLTVT.

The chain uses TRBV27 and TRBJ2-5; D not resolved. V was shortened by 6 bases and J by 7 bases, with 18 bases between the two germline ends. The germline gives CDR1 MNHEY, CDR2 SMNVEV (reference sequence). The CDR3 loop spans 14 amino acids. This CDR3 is CASRPRLGLGTQYF. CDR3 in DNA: TGTGCCAGCAGACCTAGGCTAGGCCTGGGGACCCAGTACTTC.

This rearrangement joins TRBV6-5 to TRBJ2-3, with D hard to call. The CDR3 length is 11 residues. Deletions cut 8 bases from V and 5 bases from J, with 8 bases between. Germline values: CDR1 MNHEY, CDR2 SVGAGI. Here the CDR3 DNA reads TGTGCCAGCCTCGTCGGAGATACGCAGTATTTT. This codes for CASLVGDTQYF.

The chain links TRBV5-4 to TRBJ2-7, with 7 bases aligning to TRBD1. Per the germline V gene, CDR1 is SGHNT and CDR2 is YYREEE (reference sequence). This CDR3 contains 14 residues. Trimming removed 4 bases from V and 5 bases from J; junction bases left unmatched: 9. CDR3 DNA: TGTGCCAGCAGCACTGACAGGGATCCCCACGAGCAGTACTTC. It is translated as CASSTDRDPHEQYF.

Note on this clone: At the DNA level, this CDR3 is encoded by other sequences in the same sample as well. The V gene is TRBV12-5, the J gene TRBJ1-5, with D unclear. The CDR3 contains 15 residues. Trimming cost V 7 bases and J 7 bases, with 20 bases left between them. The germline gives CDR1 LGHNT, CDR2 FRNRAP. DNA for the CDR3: TGTGCTAGTGCCGCGGGCAACTCCATGGGCCAGCCCCAGCATTTT. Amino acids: CASAAGNSMGQPQHF.

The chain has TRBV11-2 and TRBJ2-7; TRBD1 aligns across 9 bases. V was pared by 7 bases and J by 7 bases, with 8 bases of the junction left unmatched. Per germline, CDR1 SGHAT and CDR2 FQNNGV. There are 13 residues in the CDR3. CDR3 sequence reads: CASNLDRGKEQYF. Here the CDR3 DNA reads TGTGCCAGCAACCTGGACAGGGGTAAAGAGCAGTACTTC.

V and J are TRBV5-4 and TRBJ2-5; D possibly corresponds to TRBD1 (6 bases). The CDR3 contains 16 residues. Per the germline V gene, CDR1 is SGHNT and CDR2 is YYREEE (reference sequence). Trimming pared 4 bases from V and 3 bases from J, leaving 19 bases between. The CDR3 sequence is CASSARAQGIEETQYF. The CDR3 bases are TGTGCCAGCAGCGCGCGGGCTCAGGGGATCGAAGAGACCCAGTACTTC.

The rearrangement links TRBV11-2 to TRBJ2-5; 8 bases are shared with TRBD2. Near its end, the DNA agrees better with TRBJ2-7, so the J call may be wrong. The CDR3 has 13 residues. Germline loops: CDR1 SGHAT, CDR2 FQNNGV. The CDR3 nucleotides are TGTGCCAGCAACGGGGGGGCCATATACGAGCAGTACTTC. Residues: CASNGGAIYEQYF.

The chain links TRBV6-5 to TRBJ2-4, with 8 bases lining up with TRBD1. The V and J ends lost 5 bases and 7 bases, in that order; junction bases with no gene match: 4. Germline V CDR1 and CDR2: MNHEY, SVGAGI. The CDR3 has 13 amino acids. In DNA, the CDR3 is TGTGCCAGCAGTCGGGGACAGGCGAACATTCAGTACTTC. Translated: CASSRGQANIQYF.

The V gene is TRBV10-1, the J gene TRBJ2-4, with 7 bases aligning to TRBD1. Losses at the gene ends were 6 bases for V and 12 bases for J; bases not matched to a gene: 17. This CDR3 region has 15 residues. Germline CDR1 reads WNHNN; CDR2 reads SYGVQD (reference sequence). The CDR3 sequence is CASSPVGTPRDSQYF. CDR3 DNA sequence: TGCGCCAGCAGCCCGGTCGGGACACCGAGGGACAGTCAGTACTTC.

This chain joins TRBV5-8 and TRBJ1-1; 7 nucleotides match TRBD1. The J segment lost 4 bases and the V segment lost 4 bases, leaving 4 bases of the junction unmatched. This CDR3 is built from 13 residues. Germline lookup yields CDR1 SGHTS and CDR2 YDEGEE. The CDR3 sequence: CASSGPGGTEAFF. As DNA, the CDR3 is TGTGCCAGCAGCGGACCAGGGGGCACTGAAGCTTTCTTT.

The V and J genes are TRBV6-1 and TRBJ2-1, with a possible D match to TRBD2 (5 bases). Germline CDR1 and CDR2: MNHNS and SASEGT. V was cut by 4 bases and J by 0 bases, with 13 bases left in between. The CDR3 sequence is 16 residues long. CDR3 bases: TGTGCCAGCAGTGGAGAGGAGGTGAGCTCCTACAATGAGCAGTTCTTC. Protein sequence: CASSGEEVSSYNEQFF.

CDR3 sequence reads: CATLTGGNGYTF. The CDR3 nucleotides read TGTGCCACCCTGACAGGAGGCAATGGCTACACCTTC. The chain is built from TRBV19 and TRBJ1-2, with TRBD1 as a possible D gene (6 bases). This CDR3 has 12 residues. Trimming took 10 bases from V and 6 from J, leaving 15 bases between them. The germline V gene has CDR1 LNHDA and CDR2 SQIVND (reference sequence).

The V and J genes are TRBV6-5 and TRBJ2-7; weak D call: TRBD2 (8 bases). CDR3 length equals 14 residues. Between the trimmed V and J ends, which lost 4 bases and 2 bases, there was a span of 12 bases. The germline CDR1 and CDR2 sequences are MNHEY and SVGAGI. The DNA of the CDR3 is TGTGCCAGCAGTTTAGCGGGACAGACCTACGAGCAGTACTTC. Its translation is CASSLAGQTYEQYF.